These 23 T cell receptor beta chains came from one sample sequenced in a study of blood T cell repertoires in COVID-19. The data were produced by immunoSEQ multiplex PCR, yet TCRdb's version contains in-frame clones alone and is incomplete. The repertoire includes around 200,000 clones, around 86% of them detected once, and 4.4% sits in the top ten. Sequencing input: peripheral blood. These receptors all stem from a man aged 50-59 years with acute or convalescent COVID-19.

This chain uses TRBV5-4 with TRBJ2-7; 7 nucleotides line up with TRBD2. Germline loops: CDR1 SGHNT, CDR2 YYREEE (reference sequence). The CDR3 has 14 amino acids. V dropped 1 base and J dropped 3; count of bases not matched to a gene: 4. For the CDR3, the DNA is TGTGCCAGCAGCTTGCCCGGGACTAACTACGAGCAGTACTTC. This gives the protein CASSLPGTNYEQYF.

Comment on this clone: One end of the junction fails to match germline, which may point to a read error. CDR3 nucleotides: TGTGCCAGCAGCCAACAGGGGGCGAAAACCGGGGAGCTGTTTTTT. This sequence encodes CASSQQGAKTGELFF. This chain connects TRBV11-2 to TRBJ2-2; TRBD1 agrees at 9 bases. The CDR3 sequence is 15 residues long. The germline CDR1 and CDR2 sequences are SGHAT and FQNNGV.

This chain uses TRBV3-1 (or the pseudogene TRBV3-2) with TRBJ2-2; TRBD1 matches 7 bases. Germline CDR1 and CDR2: LGHDT and YNNKEL (reference sequence). There are 18 residues in the CDR3. V was clipped by 1 base and J by 1 base; unmatched bases: 9. This chain's CDR3 is CASSQGLGGGGNTGELFF. Written as DNA, the CDR3 is TGTGCCAGCAGCCAAGGCCTAGGGGGCGGAGGGAACACCGGGGAGCTGTTTTTT.

This chain uses TRBV7-8 with TRBJ1-2, with D tentatively TRBD1 (5 bases). This CDR3 has 13 residues. Germline-derived CDR1 and CDR2 are SGHVS and FQNEAQ. V shed 5 bases and J shed 7 bases, with 14 bases lying between them. The CDR3 DNA is TGTGCCAGCAGCCCCCACAGGTTCAGTGGCTACACCTTC. It translates to CASSPHRFSGYTF.

The J gene is TRBJ1-6, the V gene TRBV19; 10 positions agree with TRBD1. The CDR3 has 13 amino acids. The J segment lost 8 bases and the V segment lost 6 bases, leaving 1 base of the junction unmatched. CDR1 and CDR2 (germline): LNHDA, SQIVND (reference sequence). The CDR3 DNA sequence: TGTGCCAGTAGGGGACAGGGGTATTCACCCCTCCACTTT. Translating it yields CASRGQGYSPLHF.

The chain has TRBV5-1 and TRBJ1-2; D gene unclear. Germline V gene lookup returns CDR1 SGHRS and CDR2 YFSETQ. The CDR3 contains 13 residues. Trimming cost V 8 bases and J 0 bases, with 11 bases left between them. The CDR3 sequence: CASTRDTNYGYTF. Written as DNA, the CDR3 is TGCGCCAGTACAAGAGACACTAACTATGGCTACACCTTC.

V and J are TRBV2 and TRBJ2-3, with D unclear. V gave up 3 bases and J gave up 6 bases, with 13 bases separating them. The CDR3 is made up of 14 amino acids. In germline, CDR1 is SNHLY, CDR2 FYNNEI. The CDR3 protein is CASSDRRASDTQYF. CDR3 DNA: TGTGCCAGCAGTGACAGGCGTGCCTCCGATACGCAGTATTTT.

The chain couples TRBV27 to TRBJ1-6, with TRBD1 identical over 9 bases. The CDR3 has 15 amino acids. The germline V gene encodes CDR1 MNHEY and CDR2 SMNVEV (reference sequence). The junction had 4 bases not matched to a gene; V was cut back by 2 bases and J by 8 bases. The CDR3 region has the DNA TGTGCCAGCAGTTTAGACAGGGGGAGGGATTCACCCCTCCACTTT. Amino acids: CASSLDRGRDSPLHF.

The chain combines TRBV4-1 with TRBJ2-2; 7 positions agree with TRBD1. J was trimmed by 0 bases and V by 6 bases; bases with no gene match: 1. The CDR3 is made up of 14 amino acids. The germline gives CDR1 MGHRA, CDR2 YSYEKL. CDR3 amino acids: CASRDRANTGELFF. CDR3 in DNA: TGCGCCAGCAGAGACAGGGCGAACACCGGGGAGCTGTTTTTT.

This clone has just a few counts. The gene calls are TRBV19 and TRBJ1-1; the D gene is possibly TRBD1 (6 bases). Germline values: CDR1 LNHDA, CDR2 SQIVND (reference sequence). CDR3 size: 18 residues. Trimming shortened V by 3 bases and J by 2 bases, and 22 bases separated the two germline ends. The DNA of the CDR3 is TGTGCCAGTAGTATTGAGACAGGAGCCGCGGGAGTCAACACTGAAGCTTTCTTT. Amino acid sequence: CASSIETGAAGVNTEAFF. Full variable domain (missing parts from reference TRBV19 and TRBJ1-1): DGGITQSPKYLFRKEGQNVTLSCEQNLNHDAMYWYRQDPGQGLRLIYYSQIVNDFQKGDIAEGYSVSREKKESFPLTVTSAQKNPTAFYLCASSIETGAAGVNTEAFFGQGTRLTVV.

The chain uses TRBV7-6 and TRBJ1-1; D is uncertain. This CDR3 is 14 amino acids long. Trimming shortened V by 2 bases and J by 1 base, and 8 bases separated the two germline ends. Germline V gives CDR1 SGHVS, CDR2 FNYEAQ. The CDR3 spells CASSLSAGNTEAFF. DNA of the CDR3: TGTGCCAGCAGCTTATCGGCGGGGAACACTGAAGCTTTCTTT.

V gene TRBV25-1 combines with J gene TRBJ1-1; unclear D gene. The CDR3 has 11 amino acids. V was cut by 8 bases and J by 6 bases, with 10 bases left in between. Germline V gene lookup returns CDR1 MGHDK and CDR2 SYGVNS. The DNA for the CDR3 is TGTGCCAGCGCGAGGCAGTCTGAAGCTTTCTTT. Translating it yields CASARQSEAFF.

The chain combines TRBV7-2 with TRBJ1-2; D gene uncertain. The CDR3 has 14 residues. Germline loops: CDR1 SGHTA, CDR2 FQGNSA. Trimming cost V 4 bases and J 0 bases, with 9 bases left between them. The CDR3 DNA is TGTGCCAGCAGCTCCCTCGACACTAACTATGGCTACACCTTC. It codes for CASSSLDTNYGYTF.

The chain joins TRBV6-6 to TRBJ2-3; D may be TRBD2 (5 bases). The CDR3 contains 11 residues. Germline V gene lookup returns CDR1 MNHNY and CDR2 SVGAGI (reference sequence). Trimming pared 6 bases from V and 4 bases from J, leaving 5 bases between. CDR3 nucleotide sequence: TGTGCCAGCAGACTAGCAGATACGCAGTATTTT. It codes for CASRLADTQYF.

This clone was seen a handful of times. The J gene is TRBJ1-6, the V gene TRBV4-1; D is unresolved. V shed 6 bases and J shed 10 bases, with 10 bases lying between them. The germline V gene has CDR1 MGHRA and CDR2 YSYEKL. The CDR3 covers 12 residues. CDR3 in amino acids: CASSKLGSPLHF. CDR3 sequence (DNA): TGCGCCAGCAGTAAACTAGGATCACCCCTCCACTTT.

The chain combines TRBV12-3 or TRBV12-4 with TRBJ1-1, with TRBD1 as a possible D gene (5 bases). This CDR3 has 12 amino acids. The V end was cut by 3 bases, the J end by 11 bases, with 13 bases between. In DNA, the CDR3 is TGTGCCAGCAGTTTCGCGGGGGGTGAGGCTTTCTTT. Its translation is CASSFAGGEAFF.

The chain recombines TRBV7-2 with TRBJ1-3; the match to TRBD1 covers 9 bases. The CDR3 has 15 amino acids. The germline CDR1 and CDR2 sequences are SGHTA and FQGNSA. Germline trimming cut 5 bases from V and 3 bases from J; bases unmatched to any gene: 5. CDR3 in amino acids: CASSAQGASGNTIYF. CDR3 nucleotide sequence: TGTGCCAGCAGCGCACAGGGGGCTAGTGGAAACACCATATATTTT.

V is TRBV2 and J is TRBJ1-2; no reliable D call. In germline, CDR1 is SNHLY, CDR2 FYNNEI. V lost 4 bases and J 8 bases, leaving 17 bases between the germline ends. The CDR3 extends over 14 amino acids. CDR3 in amino acids: CASSGLEGSGGYTF. The CDR3 DNA is TGTGCCAGCAGTGGGTTGGAGGGATCGGGAGGCTACACCTTC.

The V gene is TRBV19, the J gene TRBJ1-1, with 9 nucleotides matching TRBD1. Germline V gene lookup returns CDR1 LNHDA and CDR2 SQIVND (reference sequence). V shed 5 bases and J 5 bases; nucleotides not matched to a gene: 6. CDR3 length: 14 residues. The CDR3: CASSALTGGTEAFF. CDR3 coding DNA: TGTGCCAGTAGTGCCCTGACAGGGGGTACTGAAGCTTTCTTT.

There are a few counts of this clone. This same CDR3 is encoded by further DNA sequences in the sample. This sequence joins TRBV3-1 (or the pseudogene TRBV3-2) and TRBJ1-2, with D uncertain. Germline values: CDR1 LGHDT, CDR2 YNNKEL (reference sequence). The CDR3 has 13 residues. V was shortened by 0 bases and J by 4 bases, with 6 bases between the two germline ends. CDR3 DNA: TGTGCCAGCAGCCAAGATCGGGGCTATGGCTACACCTTC. Translating gives CASSQDRGYGYTF.

The V and J genes are TRBV6-5 and TRBJ2-7, with D perhaps TRBD2 (7 bases). This CDR3 spans 15 amino acids. Germline V CDR1 and CDR2: MNHEY, SVGAGI. Trimming took off 5 bases at V and 2 bases at J, with 16 bases between the two ends. This CDR3 reads CASSPQGGGAYEQYF. CDR3 sequence (DNA): TGTGCCAGCAGTCCCCAGGGAGGGGGAGCCTACGAGCAGTACTTC.

This chain uses TRBV29-1 with TRBJ2-7, with 7 bases matching TRBD1. The junction had 12 bases not matched to a gene; V was cut back by 4 bases and J by 6 bases. Germline CDR1 reads SQVTM; CDR2 reads ANQGSEA. The CDR3 totals 14 residues. The CDR3 DNA follows: TGCAGCGTTGTGACAGGGAAGTCGGTCAGCGAGCAGTACTTC. This gives the protein CSVVTGKSVSEQYF.

The rearrangement links TRBV9 to TRBJ1-2, with no clear D. In germline, CDR1 is SGDLS, CDR2 YYNGEE. This CDR3 is 16 amino acids long. V lost 2 bases, J lost 0 bases, and 14 bases lay in between. CDR3 residues: CASSVSGIPANYGYTF. The CDR3 DNA reads TGTGCCAGCAGCGTTTCCGGGATCCCAGCTAACTATGGCTACACCTTC.